The present T cell receptor (beta chain) was sequenced within a study of PD-1 blockade in classical Hodgkin lymphoma. Study-wide findings and caveats: Newly diagnosed patients had baseline TCR diversity that was reportedly lower than that of healthy donors. Some patients started nivolumab under 1 year after ASCT, and they were excluded.

Worth noting for this clone: Its antigen is as yet unknown.

Exposure to brentuximab vedotin varied, and each patient had relapsed following autologous stem cell transplantation. This CDR3 region has 15 residues. CDR1 and CDR2 (germline): SEHNR, FQNEAQ (reference sequence). The ends were cut back, 1 base at V and 2 bases at J, with 11 bases in the middle. Libraries were prepared by immunoSEQ multiplex PCR; TCRdb keeps only in-frame clonotypes and omits some of them. The sample holds about 50,000 clones, around 78% seen once. This TCR came from a human donor with classical Hodgkin lymphoma. This chain links TRBV7-9 with TRBJ1-2, with D maybe TRBD1 (6 bases). The specimen comprised peripheral blood mononuclear cells (PBMCs), sampled before the second cycle of nivolumab. CDR3 DNA: TGTGCCAGCAGCTTAGGGGGGGGCCCCAACTATGGCTACACCTTC. This gives the protein CASSLGGGPNYGYTF.